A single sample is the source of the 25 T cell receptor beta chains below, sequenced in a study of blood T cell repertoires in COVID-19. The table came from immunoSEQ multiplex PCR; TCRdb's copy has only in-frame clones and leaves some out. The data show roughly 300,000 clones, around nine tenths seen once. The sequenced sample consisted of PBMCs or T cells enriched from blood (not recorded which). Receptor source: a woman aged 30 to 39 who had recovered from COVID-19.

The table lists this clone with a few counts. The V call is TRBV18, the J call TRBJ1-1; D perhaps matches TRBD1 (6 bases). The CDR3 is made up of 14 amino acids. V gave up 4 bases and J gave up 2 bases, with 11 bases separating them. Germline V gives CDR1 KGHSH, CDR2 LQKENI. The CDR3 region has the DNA TGTGCCAGCTCACTAGGACAGAAAAACACTGAAGCTTTCTTT. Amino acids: CASSLGQKNTEAFF.

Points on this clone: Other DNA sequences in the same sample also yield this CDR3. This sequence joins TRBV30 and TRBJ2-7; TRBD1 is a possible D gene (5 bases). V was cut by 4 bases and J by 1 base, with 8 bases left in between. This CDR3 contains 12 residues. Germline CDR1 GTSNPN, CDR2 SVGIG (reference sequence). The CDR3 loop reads CAWNAGSYEQYF. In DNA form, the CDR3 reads TGTGCCTGGAATGCAGGGTCCTACGAGCAGTACTTC. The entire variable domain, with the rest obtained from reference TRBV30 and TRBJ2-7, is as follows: SQTIHQWPATLVQPVGSPLSLECTVEGTSNPNLYWYRQAAGRGLQLLFYSVGIGQISSEVPQNLSASRPQDRQFILSSKKLLLSDSGFYLCAWNAGSYEQYFGPGTRLTVT.

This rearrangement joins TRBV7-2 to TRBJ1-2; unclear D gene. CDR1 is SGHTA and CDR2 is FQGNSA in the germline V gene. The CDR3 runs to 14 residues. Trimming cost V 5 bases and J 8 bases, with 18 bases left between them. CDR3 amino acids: CASSPDVAFGGYTF. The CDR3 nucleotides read TGTGCCAGCAGCCCAGACGTAGCCTTTGGAGGCTACACCTTC.

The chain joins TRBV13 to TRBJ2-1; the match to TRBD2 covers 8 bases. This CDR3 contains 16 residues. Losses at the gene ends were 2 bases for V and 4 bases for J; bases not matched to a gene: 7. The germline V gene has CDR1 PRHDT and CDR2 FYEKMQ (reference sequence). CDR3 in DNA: TGTGCCAGCAGCTTAAATCGGGAGGGTGGGTACAATGAGCAGTTCTTC. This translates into CASSLNREGGYNEQFF.

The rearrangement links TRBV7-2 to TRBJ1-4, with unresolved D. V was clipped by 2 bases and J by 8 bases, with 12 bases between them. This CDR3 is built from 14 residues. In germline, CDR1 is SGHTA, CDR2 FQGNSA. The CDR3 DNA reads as TGTGCCAGCAGCTTATATGGGGAGGAGGAAAAACTGTTTTTT. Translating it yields CASSLYGEEEKLFF. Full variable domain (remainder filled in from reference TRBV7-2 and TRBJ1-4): GAGVSQSPSNKVTEKGKDVELRCDPISGHTALYWYRQSLGQGLEFLIYFQGNSAPDKSGLPSDRFSAERTGGSVSTLTIQRTQQEDSAVYLCASSLYGEEEKLFFGSGTQLSVL.

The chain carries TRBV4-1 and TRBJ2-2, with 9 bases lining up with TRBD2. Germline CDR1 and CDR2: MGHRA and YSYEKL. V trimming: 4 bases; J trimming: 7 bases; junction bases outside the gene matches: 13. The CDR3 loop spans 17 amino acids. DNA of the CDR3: TGCGCCAGCAGCCCGGGGCCCATAGCGGGAGATGGCGGGGAGCTGTTTTTT. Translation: CASSPGPIAGDGGELFF.

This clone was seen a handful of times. The CDR3 region has the DNA TGTGCCAGCAGAGAGGACAGCTACAATGAGCAGTTCTTC. It encodes CASREDSYNEQFF. The J gene is TRBJ2-1, the V gene TRBV2, with D perhaps matching TRBD1 (6 bases). CDR3 size: 13 residues. From germline, CDR1 is SNHLY and CDR2 FYNNEI. Trimming left V 6 bases short and J 3 bases short, with 9 bases between.

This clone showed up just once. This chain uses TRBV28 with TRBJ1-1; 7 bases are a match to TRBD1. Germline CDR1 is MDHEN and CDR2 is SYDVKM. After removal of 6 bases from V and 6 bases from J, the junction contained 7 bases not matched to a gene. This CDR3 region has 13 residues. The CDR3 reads CASSPGGWAEAFF. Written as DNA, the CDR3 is TGTGCCAGCAGCCCAGGGGGTTGGGCTGAAGCTTTCTTT. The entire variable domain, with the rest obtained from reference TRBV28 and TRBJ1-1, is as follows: DVKVTQSSRYLVKRTGEKVFLECVQDMDHENMFWYRQDPGLGLRLIYFSYDVKMKEKGDIPEGYSVSREKKERFSLILESASTNQTSMYLCASSPGGWAEAFFGQGTRLTVV.

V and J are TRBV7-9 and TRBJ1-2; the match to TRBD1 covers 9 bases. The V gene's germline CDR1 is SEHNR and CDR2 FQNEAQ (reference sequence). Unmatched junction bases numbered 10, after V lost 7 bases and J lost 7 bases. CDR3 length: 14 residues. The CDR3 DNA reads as TGTGCCAGCACGTTACCGAGACAGGGGGTTGGCTACACCTTC. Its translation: CASTLPRQGVGYTF.

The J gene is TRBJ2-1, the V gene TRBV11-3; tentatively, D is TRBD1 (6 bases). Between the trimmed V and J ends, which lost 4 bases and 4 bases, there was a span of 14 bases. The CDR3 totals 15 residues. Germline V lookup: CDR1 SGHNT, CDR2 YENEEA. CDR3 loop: CASSSNRAPYNEQFF. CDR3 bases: TGTGCCAGCAGCTCCAACAGGGCCCCATACAATGAGCAGTTCTTC.

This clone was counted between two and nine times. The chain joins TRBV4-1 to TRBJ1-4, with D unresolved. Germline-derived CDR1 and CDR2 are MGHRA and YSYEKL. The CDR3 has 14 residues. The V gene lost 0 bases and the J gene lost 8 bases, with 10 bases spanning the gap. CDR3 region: CASSQDHKREKLFF. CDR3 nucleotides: TGCGCCAGCAGCCAAGATCATAAGAGAGAAAAACTGTTTTTT.

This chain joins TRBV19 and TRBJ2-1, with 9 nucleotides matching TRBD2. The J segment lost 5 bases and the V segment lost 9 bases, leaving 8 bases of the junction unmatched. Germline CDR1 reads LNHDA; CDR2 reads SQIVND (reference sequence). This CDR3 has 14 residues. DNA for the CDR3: TGTGCCAGCACTTTTAGCGGGAGCAACAATGAGCAGTTCTTC. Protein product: CASTFSGSNNEQFF. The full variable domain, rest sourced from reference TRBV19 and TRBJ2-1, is DGGITQSPKYLFRKEGQNVTLSCEQNLNHDAMYWYRQDPGQGLRLIYYSQIVNDFQKGDIAEGYSVSREKKESFPLTVTSAQKNPTAFYLCASTFSGSNNEQFFGPGTRLTVL.

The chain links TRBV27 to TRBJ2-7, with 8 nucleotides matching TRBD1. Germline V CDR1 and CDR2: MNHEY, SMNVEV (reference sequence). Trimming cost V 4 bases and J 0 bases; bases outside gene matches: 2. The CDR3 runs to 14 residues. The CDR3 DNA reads TGTGCCAGCAGTTGGGGGACAGGCTCCTACGAGCAGTACTTC. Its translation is CASSWGTGSYEQYF.

This chain's CDR3 is CASSLLRRGYYNEQFF. The CDR3 DNA is TGTGCCAGCAGTTTGCTCAGAAGAGGCTACTACAATGAGCAGTTCTTC. V gene TRBV28 combines with J gene TRBJ2-1; D is unclear. Trimming removed 3 bases from V and 3 bases from J, with 15 bases in between. Germline loops: CDR1 MDHEN, CDR2 SYDVKM. The CDR3 is made up of 16 amino acids.

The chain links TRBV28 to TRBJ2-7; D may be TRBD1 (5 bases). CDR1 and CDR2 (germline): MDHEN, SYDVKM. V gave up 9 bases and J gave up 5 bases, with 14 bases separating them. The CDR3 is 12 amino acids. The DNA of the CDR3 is TGTGCCAGTTTAGGGGTTGGCAACGAGCAGTACTTC. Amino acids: CASLGVGNEQYF.

The CDR3 loop is CASSLGQGSKANYGYTF. DNA for the CDR3: TGTGCCAGCAGCTTAGGACAGGGGAGCAAGGCTAACTATGGCTACACCTTC. This chain joins TRBV5-4 and TRBJ1-2, with 9 bases fitting TRBD1. CDR3 length equals 17 residues. The V gene's germline CDR1 is SGHNT and CDR2 YYREEE (reference sequence). J was trimmed by 0 bases and V by 2 bases; bases with no gene match: 8.

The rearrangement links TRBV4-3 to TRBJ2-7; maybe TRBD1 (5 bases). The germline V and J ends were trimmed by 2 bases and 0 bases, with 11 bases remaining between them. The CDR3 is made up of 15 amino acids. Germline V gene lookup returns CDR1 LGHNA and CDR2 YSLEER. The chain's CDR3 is CASSQTGHHSYEQYF. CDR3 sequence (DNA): TGCGCCAGCAGCCAAACCGGACACCACTCCTACGAGCAGTACTTC.

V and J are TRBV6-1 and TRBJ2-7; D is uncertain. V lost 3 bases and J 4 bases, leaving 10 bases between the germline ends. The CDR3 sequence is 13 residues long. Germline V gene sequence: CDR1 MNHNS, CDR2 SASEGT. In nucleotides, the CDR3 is TGTGCCAGCAGTGACAACAACATTTACGAGCAGTACTTC. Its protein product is CASSDNNIYEQYF.

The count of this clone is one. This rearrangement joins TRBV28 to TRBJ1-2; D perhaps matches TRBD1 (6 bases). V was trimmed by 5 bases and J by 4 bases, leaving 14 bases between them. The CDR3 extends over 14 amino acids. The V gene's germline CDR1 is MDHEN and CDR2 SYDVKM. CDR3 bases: TGTGCCAGCAGTCCGTGGACAGAGCTCTATGGCTACACCTTC. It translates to CASSPWTELYGYTF.

Written as DNA, the CDR3 is TGCGCCAGCAGCCAAACGGGACAGAGAAACAATGAGCAGTTCTTC. It specifies CASSQTGQRNNEQFF. This chain uses TRBV4-1 with TRBJ2-1, with TRBD1 matching 7 bases. CDR1 and CDR2 (germline): MGHRA, YSYEKL. V shed 2 bases and J 5 bases; nucleotides not matched to a gene: 6. The CDR3 loop spans 15 amino acids.

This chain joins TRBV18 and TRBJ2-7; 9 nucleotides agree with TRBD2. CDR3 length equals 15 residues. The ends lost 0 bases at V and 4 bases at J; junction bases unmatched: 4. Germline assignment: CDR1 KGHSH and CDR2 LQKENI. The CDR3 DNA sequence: TGTGCCAGCTCACCACCCAGCGGGAGGTTGTACGAGCAGTACTTC. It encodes CASSPPSGRLYEQYF.

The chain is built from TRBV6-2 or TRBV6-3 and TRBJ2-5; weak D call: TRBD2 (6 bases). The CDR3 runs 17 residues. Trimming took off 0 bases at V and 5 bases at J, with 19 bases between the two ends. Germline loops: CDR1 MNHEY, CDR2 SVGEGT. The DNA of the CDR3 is TGTGCCAGCAGTTACTCGAGCCTCAGGGCCGCGGGGGAGACCCAGTACTTC. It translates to CASSYSSLRAAGETQYF.

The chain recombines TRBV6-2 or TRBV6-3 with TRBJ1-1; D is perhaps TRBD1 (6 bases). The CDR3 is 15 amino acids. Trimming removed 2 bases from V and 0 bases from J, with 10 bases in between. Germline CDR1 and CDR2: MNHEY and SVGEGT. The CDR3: CASSYKEGVNTEAFF. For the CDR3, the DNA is TGTGCCAGCAGTTACAAAGAGGGGGTGAACACTGAAGCTTTCTTT.

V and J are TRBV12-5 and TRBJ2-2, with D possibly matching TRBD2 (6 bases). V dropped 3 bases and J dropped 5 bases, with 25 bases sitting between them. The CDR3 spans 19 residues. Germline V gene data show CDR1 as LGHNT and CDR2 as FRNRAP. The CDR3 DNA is TGTGCTAGTGGTTTACAAACCACTAGCTCACCAGAGGGGACCGGGGAGCTGTTTTTT. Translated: CASGLQTTSSPEGTGELFF.

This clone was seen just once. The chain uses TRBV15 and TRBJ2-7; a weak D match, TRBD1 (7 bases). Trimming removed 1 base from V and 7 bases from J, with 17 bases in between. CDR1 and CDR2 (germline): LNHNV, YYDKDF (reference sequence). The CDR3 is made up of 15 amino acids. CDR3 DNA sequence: TGTGCCACCAGCAGAGGTGACAGGGACTTGGGAGAGCAGTACTTC. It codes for CATSRGDRDLGEQYF. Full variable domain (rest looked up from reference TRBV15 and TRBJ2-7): DAMVIQNPRYQVTQFGKPVTLSCSQTLNHNVMYWYQQKSSQAPKLLFHYYDKDFNNEADTPDNFQSRRPNTSFCFLDIRSPGLGDTAMYLCATSRGDRDLGEQYFGPGTRLTVT.